A single sample is the source of the 24 T cell receptor beta chains below, sequenced in a study of blood T cells in healthy people across ages. A second PCR, run for about 7 to 11 cycles, used a sample-barcoded 5' primer plus a J-beta primer mix. TCRdb re-called the 5' RACE reads through MiXCR, storing one row per CDR3 protein. Counted here are about 780,000 distinct CDR3 sequences, more than 25% occurring once; the ten biggest clones make up 2.5% to 3.5%. These data were also filed under a second study, of T cells of mothers and their children.

The sequenced sample was blood. The receptors stem from a boy younger than 18 in good health.

The table lists this clonotype with a few counts. The chain links TRBV20-1 to TRBJ2-5, with TRBD1 identical over 7 bases. J gave up 2 bases and V 2 bases, and 14 bases lay outside the gene matches. This CDR3 region has 17 residues. Germline CDR1 DFQATT, CDR2 SNEGSKA (reference sequence). As DNA, the CDR3 is TGCAGTGCTAGACCCATCTGGACAGGAGGCCTACAAGAGACCCAGTACTTC. Amino acid sequence: CSARPIWTGGLQETQYF.

The chain employs TRBV14 and TRBJ2-7; TRBD2 matches at 8 bases. CDR3 length: 15 residues. The junction had 11 bases not matched to a gene; V was cut back by 5 bases and J by 5 bases. Germline assignment: CDR1 SGHDN and CDR2 FVKESK. The CDR3 DNA is TGTGCCAGCAGCGCGGGACTAGGGAACTCAAACGAGCAGTACTTC. Its protein product is CASSAGLGNSNEQYF.

This clonotype appeared a few times. This chain uses TRBV7-6 with TRBJ1-1; D may be TRBD1 (5 bases). The V and J ends lost 6 bases and 0 bases respectively, with 11 bases between them. CDR1 and CDR2 from the germline V gene are SGHVS and FNYEAQ. The CDR3 runs 14 residues. Here the CDR3 reads CASRQGDLNTEAFF. The CDR3 DNA is TGTGCCAGCAGACAAGGGGATCTGAACACTGAAGCTTTCTTT.

This chain uses TRBV6-6 with TRBJ2-7, with a weak D call TRBD1 (7 bases). Germline V gene lookup returns CDR1 MNHNY and CDR2 SVGAGI (reference sequence). This CDR3 region has 14 residues. V lost 6 bases and J 2 bases, leaving 14 bases between the germline ends. The CDR3 nucleotides are TGTGCCAGCAGAGCTGGCGGGACAGCCTACGAGCAGTACTTC. This codes for CASRAGGTAYEQYF.

The chain employs TRBV7-8 and TRBJ1-2; a possible D gene is TRBD1 (5 bases). Trimming cost V 5 bases and J 8 bases, with 15 bases left between them. This CDR3 is built from 13 residues. Germline assignment: CDR1 SGHVS and CDR2 FQNEAQ. The CDR3, as DNA: TGTGCCAGCAGCCGAAACGAAGGGACGGGCTACACCTTC. Residues: CASSRNEGTGYTF.

This clonotype was seen only a few times. This chain links TRBV20-1 with TRBJ2-3; 9 nucleotides line up with TRBD2. The CDR3 is made up of 16 amino acids. Trimming took 5 bases from V and 3 from J; bases not matched to a gene: 12. Germline V gives CDR1 DFQATT, CDR2 SNEGSKA (reference sequence). The CDR3 DNA follows: TGCAGTGCTGGGGGGCGCGGGGGGGCTTATACAGATACGCAGTATTTT. Translation: CSAGGRGGAYTDTQYF.

The chain employs TRBV4-1 and TRBJ2-1, with a weak D call TRBD1 (6 bases). The V gene's germline CDR1 is MGHRA and CDR2 YSYEKL. V gave up 4 bases and J gave up 6 bases, with 22 bases separating them. This CDR3 is 17 amino acids long. The CDR3 DNA follows: TGCGCCAGCAGCCGCTTTCCCGGGACACCCGGCACCAATGAGCAGTTCTTC. This sequence encodes CASSRFPGTPGTNEQFF.

The rearrangement joins TRBV3-1 to TRBJ2-5; 11 nucleotides align to TRBD2. This CDR3 comprises 15 residues. Trimming cost V 7 bases and J 2 bases; bases outside gene matches: 6. CDR1 and CDR2 (germline): LGHDT, YNNKEL (reference sequence). The CDR3: CASTPGLAEQETQYF. For the CDR3, the DNA is TGTGCCAGCACCCCGGGACTAGCGGAGCAAGAGACCCAGTACTTC.

This clonotype has just a few counts. The CDR3 sequence is CASSPRIAVNYGYTF. The DNA of the CDR3 is TGTGCCAGCTCACCACGAATCGCGGTTAACTATGGCTACACCTTC. The chain is built from TRBV18 and TRBJ1-2; D is unresolved. Per germline, CDR1 KGHSH and CDR2 LQKENI. Trimming shortened V by 1 base and J by 1 base, and 10 bases separated the two germline ends. The CDR3 contains 15 residues.

This clonotype has just a few counts. The V and J genes are TRBV9 and TRBJ2-2, with D maybe TRBD1 (6 bases). The germline gives CDR1 SGDLS, CDR2 YYNGEE. This CDR3 contains 14 residues. V was cut by 3 bases and J by 6 bases, with 12 bases left in between. The CDR3 nucleotides are TGTGCCAGCAGCGCCCCACAGGGTCCCGGGGAGCTGTTTTTT. Residues: CASSAPQGPGELFF.

This clonotype showed up many times. J is TRBJ2-7 and V is TRBV2, with 7 bases lining up with TRBD1. The CDR3 is made up of 15 amino acids. Losses at the gene ends were 4 bases for V and 0 bases for J; bases not matched to a gene: 6. Per the germline V gene, CDR1 is SNHLY and CDR2 is FYNNEI. The chain's CDR3 is CASSGREGASYEQYF. CDR3 DNA: TGTGCCAGCAGTGGTAGAGAGGGGGCCTCCTACGAGCAGTACTTC.

The V call is TRBV6-1, the J call TRBJ2-2; no clear D gene. There are 14 residues in the CDR3. The V end lost 3 bases, the J end lost 1 base, and 6 bases lay between the germline ends. From germline, CDR1 is MNHNS and CDR2 SASEGT. The CDR3 nucleotides are TGTGCCAGCAGTGACGGGCAGAACACCGGGGAGCTGTTTTTT. Amino acid sequence: CASSDGQNTGELFF.

This clonotype was found many times. The V and J genes are TRBV19 and TRBJ2-3; 9 bases line up with TRBD1. V dropped 6 bases and J dropped 10; count of bases not matched to a gene: 5. Germline V gene data show CDR1 as LNHDA and CDR2 as SQIVND (reference sequence). The CDR3 length is 12 residues. The CDR3 bases are TGTGCCAGTAGAGGACAGGGGATTCCGCAGTATTTT. This codes for CASRGQGIPQYF.

V is TRBV14 and J is TRBJ2-6; TRBD1 might be the D (5 bases). CDR1 is SGHDN, CDR2 FVKESK, per germline. The CDR3 covers 14 residues. V was trimmed by 5 bases and J by 4 bases, leaving 9 bases between them. CDR3 DNA sequence: TGTGCCAGCAGCAAGGGGCGGGGGGCCAACGTCCTGACTTTC. It yields the protein CASSKGRGANVLTF.

Details on this clonotype: Mismatch with germline at one junction end may stem from a read error. The rearrangement joins TRBV7-7 to TRBJ2-2; 7 bases map to TRBD1. CDR3 length: 13 amino acids. Germline-derived CDR1 and CDR2 are SSHAT and FNYEAQ (reference sequence). Here the CDR3 DNA reads TGTGCTAGCAACTCACAGGGGACCGGGGAGCTGTTTTTT. As protein: CASNSQGTGELFF.

This clonotype was observed a handful of times. The rearrangement joins TRBV10-1 to TRBJ2-1; D unresolved. The germline V gene has CDR1 WNHNN and CDR2 SYGVQD (reference sequence). Trimming removed 0 bases at V and 3 bases at J, with 3 bases between. The CDR3 length is 13 residues. The CDR3 nucleotides are TGCGCCAGCAGTGAGTCGGACTACAATGAGCAGTTCTTC. Translated: CASSESDYNEQFF.

This clonotype has only one observation. The J gene is TRBJ1-4, the V gene TRBV6-1; D is undetermined. The germline V gene encodes CDR1 MNHNS and CDR2 SASEGT. The CDR3 is made up of 15 amino acids. V was pared by 4 bases and J by 0 bases, with 9 bases between. DNA for the CDR3: TGTGCCAGCAGTGCCTACTACCCAACTAATGAAAAACTGTTTTTT. Translated: CASSAYYPTNEKLFF.

In its sample, this clonotype was seen a few times. The CDR3 spells CASGPDRGYNEQFF. CDR3 coding DNA: TGTGCCAGCGGGCCGGACCGCGGATACAATGAGCAGTTCTTC. The chain recombines TRBV28 with TRBJ2-1, with D uncertain. The V gene's germline CDR1 is MDHEN and CDR2 SYDVKM. Trimming stripped 8 bases from V and 4 bases from J, with 15 bases between. The CDR3 loop spans 14 amino acids.

This clonotype was recorded a few times. The chain employs TRBV11-1 and TRBJ1-1, with TRBD1 matching 7 bases. V dropped 2 bases and J dropped 1; count of bases not matched to a gene: 10. CDR1 SGHAT and CDR2 FQDESV come from the germline V gene (reference sequence). This CDR3 comprises 17 residues. This chain's CDR3 is CASSLRPGEGANTEAFF. CDR3 coding DNA: TGTGCCAGCAGCTTAAGGCCAGGAGAGGGGGCGAACACTGAAGCTTTCTTT.

This clonotype was seen repeatedly, ten times or more. The chain couples TRBV2 to TRBJ1-2; TRBD1 matches at 8 bases. The germline V gene has CDR1 SNHLY and CDR2 FYNNEI. V was pared by 4 bases and J by 8 bases, with 12 bases of the junction left unmatched. The CDR3 is 15 residues long. The CDR3 DNA is TGTGCCAGCAGTGTGGACCAGACAGGGGCGACGGGCTACACCTTC. Amino acid sequence: CASSVDQTGATGYTF.

The chain is built from TRBV5-1 and TRBJ2-3; D is perhaps TRBD1 (6 bases). Trimming removed 3 bases at V and 2 bases at J, with 10 bases between. Germline V gene sequence: CDR1 SGHRS, CDR2 YFSETQ. CDR3 size: 14 residues. The DNA for the CDR3 is TGCGCCAGCAGCTCGGACAGACCCACAGATACGCAGTATTTT. Translation: CASSSDRPTDTQYF.

This clonotype was detected only a few times. This chain connects TRBV6-5 to TRBJ2-2, with a tentative D call TRBD2 (5 bases). From germline, CDR1 is MNHEY and CDR2 SVGAGI. The V gene lost 4 bases and the J gene lost 9 bases, with 12 bases spanning the gap. The CDR3 is made up of 13 amino acids. The CDR3 region has the DNA TGTGCCAGCAGTTCTGCAGGAGGCCGGGAGCTGTTTTTT. This translates into CASSSAGGRELFF.

The chain uses TRBV11-2 and TRBJ2-4; tentatively, D is TRBD2 (5 bases). Germline V gene data show CDR1 as SGHAT and CDR2 as FQNNGV. This CDR3 is built from 16 residues. Trimming removed 5 bases at V and 6 bases at J, with 20 bases between. This chain's CDR3 is CASSPNRGTSINIQYF. For the CDR3, the DNA is TGTGCCAGCAGCCCAAACCGGGGAACTTCCATAAACATTCAGTACTTC.

The rearrangement links TRBV28 to TRBJ1-1; D may be TRBD1 (5 bases). Trimming removed 5 bases at V and 6 bases at J, with 19 bases between. The germline V gene has CDR1 MDHEN and CDR2 SYDVKM. The CDR3 sequence is 15 residues long. The CDR3 DNA reads as TGTGCCAGCAGTCCCCCGGGACGGCCGATGGCTGAAGCTTTCTTT. It translates to CASSPPGRPMAEAFF.